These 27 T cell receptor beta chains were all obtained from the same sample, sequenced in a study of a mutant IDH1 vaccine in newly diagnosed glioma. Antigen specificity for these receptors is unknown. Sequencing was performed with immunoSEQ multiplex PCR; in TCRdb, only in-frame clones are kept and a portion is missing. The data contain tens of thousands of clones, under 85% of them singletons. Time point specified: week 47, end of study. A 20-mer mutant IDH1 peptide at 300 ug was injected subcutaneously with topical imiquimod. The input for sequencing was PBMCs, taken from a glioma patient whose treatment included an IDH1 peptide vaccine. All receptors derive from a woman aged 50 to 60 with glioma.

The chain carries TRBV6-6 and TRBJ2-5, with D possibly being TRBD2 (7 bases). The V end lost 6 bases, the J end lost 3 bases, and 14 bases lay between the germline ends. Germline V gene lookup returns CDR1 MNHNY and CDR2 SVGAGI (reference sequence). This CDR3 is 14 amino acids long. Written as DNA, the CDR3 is TGTGCCAGCAGCACACGGGGGGCGAAAGAGACCCAGTACTTC. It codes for CASSTRGAKETQYF.

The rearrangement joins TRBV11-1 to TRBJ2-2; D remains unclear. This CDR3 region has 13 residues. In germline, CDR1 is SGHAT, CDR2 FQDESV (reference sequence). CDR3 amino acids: CATPGRHTGELFF. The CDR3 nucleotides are TGTGCAACCCCAGGACGTCACACCGGGGAGCTGTTTTTT.

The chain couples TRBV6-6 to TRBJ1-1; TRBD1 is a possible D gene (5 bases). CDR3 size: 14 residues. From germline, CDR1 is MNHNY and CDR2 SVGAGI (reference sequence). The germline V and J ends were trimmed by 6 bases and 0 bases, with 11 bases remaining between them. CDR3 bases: TGTGCCAGCAGGAGACAGAACATGAACACTGAAGCTTTCTTT. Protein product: CASRRQNMNTEAFF.

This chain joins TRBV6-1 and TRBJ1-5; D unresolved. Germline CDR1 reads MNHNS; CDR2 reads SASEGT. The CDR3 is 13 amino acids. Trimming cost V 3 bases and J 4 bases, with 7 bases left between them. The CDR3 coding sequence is TGTGCCAGCAGTGACTCGGGGAATCAGCCCCAGCATTTT. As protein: CASSDSGNQPQHF.

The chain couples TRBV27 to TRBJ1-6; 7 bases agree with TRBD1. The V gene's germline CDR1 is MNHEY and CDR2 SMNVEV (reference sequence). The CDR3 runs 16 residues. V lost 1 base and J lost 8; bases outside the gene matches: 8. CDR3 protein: CASSLFDRAGDSPLHF. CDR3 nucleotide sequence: TGTGCCAGCAGTTTATTCGACAGGGCAGGAGATTCACCCCTCCACTTT.

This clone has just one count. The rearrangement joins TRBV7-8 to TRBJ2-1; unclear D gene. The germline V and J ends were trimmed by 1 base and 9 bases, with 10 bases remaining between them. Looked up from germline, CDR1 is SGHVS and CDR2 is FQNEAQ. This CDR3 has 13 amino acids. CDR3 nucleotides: TGTGCCAGCAGCTTAGGTTTGGGCAGTGAGCAGTTCTTC. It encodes CASSLGLGSEQFF.

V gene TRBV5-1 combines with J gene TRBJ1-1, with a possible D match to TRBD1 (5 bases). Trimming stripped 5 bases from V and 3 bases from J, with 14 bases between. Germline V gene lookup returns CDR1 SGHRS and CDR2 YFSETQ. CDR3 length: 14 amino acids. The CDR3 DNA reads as TGCGCCAGCAGTTCCGGGACTGGGGACACTGAAGCTTTCTTT. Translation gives CASSSGTGDTEAFF. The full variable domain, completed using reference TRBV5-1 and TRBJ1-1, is KAGVTQTPRYLIKTRGQQVTLSCSPISGHRSVSWYQQTPGQGLQFLFEYFSETQRNKGNFPGRFSGRQFSNSRSEMNVSTLELGDSALYLCASSSGTGDTEAFFGQGTRLTVV.

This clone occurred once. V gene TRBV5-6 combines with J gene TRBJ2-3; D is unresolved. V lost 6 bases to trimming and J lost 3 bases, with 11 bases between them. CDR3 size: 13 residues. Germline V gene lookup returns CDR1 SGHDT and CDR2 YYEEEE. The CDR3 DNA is TGTGCCAGCACGTCCGGGTTGACAGATACGCAGTATTTT. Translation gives CASTSGLTDTQYF.

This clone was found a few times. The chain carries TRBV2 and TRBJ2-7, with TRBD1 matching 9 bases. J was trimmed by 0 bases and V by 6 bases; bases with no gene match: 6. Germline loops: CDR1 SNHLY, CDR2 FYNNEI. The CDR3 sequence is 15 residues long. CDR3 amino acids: CASRHRDRDSYEQYF. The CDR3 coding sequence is TGTGCCAGCAGACACCGGGACAGGGACTCCTACGAGCAGTACTTC.

The CDR3 loop reads CASSDPGTEADTQYF. The CDR3 DNA follows: TGTGCCAGCAGTGACCCCGGGACAGAAGCTGATACGCAGTATTTT. This chain links TRBV2 with TRBJ2-3; 7 bases align to TRBD1. The CDR3 runs to 15 residues. The germline V gene has CDR1 SNHLY and CDR2 FYNNEI. Trimming removed 3 bases from V and 6 bases from J; junction bases left unmatched: 9. The whole variable domain, filled in from reference TRBV2 and TRBJ2-3, reads EPEVTQTPSHQVTQMGQEVILRCVPISNHLYFYWYRQILGQKVEFLVSFYNNEISEKSEIFDDQFSVERPDGSNFTLKIRSTKLEDSAMYFCASSDPGTEADTQYFGPGTRLTVL.

The CDR3 here is CASSPPRGGGGHIQYF. In DNA form, the CDR3 reads TGTGCCAGTAGCCCTCCCAGGGGTGGGGGGGGCCACATTCAGTACTTC. The chain has TRBV19 and TRBJ2-4, with a possible D match to TRBD2 (7 bases). The CDR3 is made up of 16 amino acids. V was trimmed by 6 bases and J by 8 bases, leaving 23 bases between them. The germline CDR1 and CDR2 sequences are LNHDA and SQIVND (reference sequence). Full variable domain (missing parts from reference TRBV19 and TRBJ2-4): DGGITQSPKYLFRKEGQNVTLSCEQNLNHDAMYWYRQDPGQGLRLIYYSQIVNDFQKGDIAEGYSVSREKKESFPLTVTSAQKNPTAFYLCASSPPRGGGGHIQYFGAGTRLSVL.

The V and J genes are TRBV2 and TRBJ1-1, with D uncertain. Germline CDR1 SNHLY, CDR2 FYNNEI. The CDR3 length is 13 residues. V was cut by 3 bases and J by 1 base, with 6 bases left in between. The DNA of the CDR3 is TGTGCCAGCAGTGAGACCCGGAACACTGAAGCTTTCTTT. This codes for CASSETRNTEAFF.

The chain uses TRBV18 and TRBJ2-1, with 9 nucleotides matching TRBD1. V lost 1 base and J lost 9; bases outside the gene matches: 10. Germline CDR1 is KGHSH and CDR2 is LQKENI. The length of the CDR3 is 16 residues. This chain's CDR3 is CASSPLDRGVASEQFF. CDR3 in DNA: TGTGCCAGCTCACCACTGGACAGGGGCGTTGCGAGTGAGCAGTTCTTC. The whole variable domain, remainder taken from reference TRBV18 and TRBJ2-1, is NAGVMQNPRHLVRRRGQEARLRCSPMKGHSHVYWYRQLPEEGLKFMVYLQKENIIDESGMPKERFSAEFPKEGPSILRIQQVVRGDSAAYFCASSPLDRGVASEQFFGPGTRLTVL.

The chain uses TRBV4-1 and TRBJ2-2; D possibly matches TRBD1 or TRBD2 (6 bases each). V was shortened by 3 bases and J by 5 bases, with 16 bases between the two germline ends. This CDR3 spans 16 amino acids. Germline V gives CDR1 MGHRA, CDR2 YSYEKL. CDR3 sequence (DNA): TGCGCCAGCAGCCATGCCTCGGGGGCAGGGACCGGGGAGCTGTTTTTT. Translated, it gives CASSHASGAGTGELFF.

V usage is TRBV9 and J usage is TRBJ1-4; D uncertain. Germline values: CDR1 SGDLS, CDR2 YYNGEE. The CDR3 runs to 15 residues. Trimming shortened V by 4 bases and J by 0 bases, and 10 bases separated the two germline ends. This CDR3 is CASSPRATTNEKLFF. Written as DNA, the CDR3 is TGTGCCAGCAGCCCCCGGGCCACAACTAATGAAAAACTGTTTTTT.

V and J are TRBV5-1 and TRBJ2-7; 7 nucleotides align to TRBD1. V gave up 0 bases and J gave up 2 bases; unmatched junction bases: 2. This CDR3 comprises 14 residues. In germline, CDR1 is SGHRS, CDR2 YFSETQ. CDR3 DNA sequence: TGCGCCAGCAGCTTGGGGGACAGTACCTACGAGCAGTACTTC. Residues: CASSLGDSTYEQYF.

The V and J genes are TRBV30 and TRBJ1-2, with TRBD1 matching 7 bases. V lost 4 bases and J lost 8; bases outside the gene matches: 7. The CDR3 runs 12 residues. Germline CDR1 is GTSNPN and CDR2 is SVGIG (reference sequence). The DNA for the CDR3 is TGTGCCTGGAACCGGGACAGCTCGGGCTACACCTTC. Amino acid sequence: CAWNRDSSGYTF.

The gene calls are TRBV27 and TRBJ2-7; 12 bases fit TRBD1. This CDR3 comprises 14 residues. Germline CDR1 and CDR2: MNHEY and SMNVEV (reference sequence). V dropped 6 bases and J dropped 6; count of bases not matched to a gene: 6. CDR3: CASSTGQGASEQYF. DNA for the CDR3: TGTGCCAGCAGCACGGGACAGGGGGCATCCGAGCAGTACTTC.

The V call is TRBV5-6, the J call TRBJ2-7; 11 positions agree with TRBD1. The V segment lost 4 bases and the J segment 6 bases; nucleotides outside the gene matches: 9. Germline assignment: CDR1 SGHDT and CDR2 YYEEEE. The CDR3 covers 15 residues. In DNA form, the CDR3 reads TGTGCCAGCAGCGTTATGTTTGGGACAGGGGGCGAGCAGTACTTC. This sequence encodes CASSVMFGTGGEQYF.

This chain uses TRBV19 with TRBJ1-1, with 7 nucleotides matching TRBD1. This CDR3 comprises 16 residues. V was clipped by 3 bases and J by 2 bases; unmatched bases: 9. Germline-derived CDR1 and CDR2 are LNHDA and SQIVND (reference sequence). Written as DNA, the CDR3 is TGTGCCAGTAGTATCGCCCGGGACAGAGGAAACACTGAAGCTTTCTTT. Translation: CASSIARDRGNTEAFF.

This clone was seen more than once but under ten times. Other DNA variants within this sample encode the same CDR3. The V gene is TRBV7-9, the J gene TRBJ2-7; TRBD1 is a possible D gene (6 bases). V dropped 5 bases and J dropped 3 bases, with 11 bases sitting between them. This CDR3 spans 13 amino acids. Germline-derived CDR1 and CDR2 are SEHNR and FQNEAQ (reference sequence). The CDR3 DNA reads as TGTGCCAGCAGCCCGGGACAAGGCTACGAGCAGTACTTC. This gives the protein CASSPGQGYEQYF.

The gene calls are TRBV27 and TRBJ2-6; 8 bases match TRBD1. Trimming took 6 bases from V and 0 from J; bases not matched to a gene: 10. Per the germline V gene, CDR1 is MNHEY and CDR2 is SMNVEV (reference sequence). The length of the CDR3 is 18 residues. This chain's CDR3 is CASRSWRDRSSGANVLTF. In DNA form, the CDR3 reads TGTGCCAGCAGATCCTGGCGGGACAGGTCCTCTGGGGCCAACGTCCTGACTTTC.

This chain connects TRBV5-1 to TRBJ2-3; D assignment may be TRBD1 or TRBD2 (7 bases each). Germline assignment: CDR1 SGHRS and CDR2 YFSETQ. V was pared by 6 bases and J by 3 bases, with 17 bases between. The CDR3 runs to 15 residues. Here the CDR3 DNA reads TGCGCCAGCACCGTAAGACAGGGAGGGACAGATACGCAGTATTTT. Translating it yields CASTVRQGGTDTQYF. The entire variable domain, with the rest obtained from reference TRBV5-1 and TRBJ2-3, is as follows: KAGVTQTPRYLIKTRGQQVTLSCSPISGHRSVSWYQQTPGQGLQFLFEYFSETQRNKGNFPGRFSGRQFSNSRSEMNVSTLELGDSALYLCASTVRQGGTDTQYFGPGTRLTVL.

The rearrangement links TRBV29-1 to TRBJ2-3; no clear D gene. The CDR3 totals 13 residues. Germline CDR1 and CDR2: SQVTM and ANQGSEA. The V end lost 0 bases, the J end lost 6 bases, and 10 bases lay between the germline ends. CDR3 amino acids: CSVEDGSTDTQYF. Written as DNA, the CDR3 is TGCAGCGTTGAAGATGGCTCCACGGATACGCAGTATTTT.

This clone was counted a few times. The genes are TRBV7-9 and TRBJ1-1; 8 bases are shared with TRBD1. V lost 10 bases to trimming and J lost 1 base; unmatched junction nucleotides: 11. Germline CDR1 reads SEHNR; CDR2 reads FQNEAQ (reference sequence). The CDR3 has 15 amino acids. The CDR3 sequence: CAITGTGGANTEAFF. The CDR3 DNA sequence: TGTGCCATCACCGGGACAGGTGGGGCGAACACTGAAGCTTTCTTT.

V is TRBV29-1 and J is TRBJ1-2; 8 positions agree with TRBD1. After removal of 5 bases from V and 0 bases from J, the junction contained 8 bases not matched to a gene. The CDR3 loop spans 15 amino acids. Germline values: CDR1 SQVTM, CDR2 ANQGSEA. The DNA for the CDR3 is TGCAGCGTTTACAGGGGGGGGTCGACTAACTATGGCTACACCTTC. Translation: CSVYRGGSTNYGYTF.

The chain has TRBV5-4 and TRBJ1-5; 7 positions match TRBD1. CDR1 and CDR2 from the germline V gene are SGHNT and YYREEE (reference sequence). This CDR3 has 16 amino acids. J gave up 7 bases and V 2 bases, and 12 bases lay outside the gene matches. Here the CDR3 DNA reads TGTGCCAGCAGCTTCGGGCAGGGGGGAGGCGGACAGCCCCAGCATTTT. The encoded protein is CASSFGQGGGGQPQHF.